Presented here are 17 T cell receptor beta chains from one specimen sequenced in a study of CD8 T cells in ankylosing spondylitis. TCRdb reprocessed the 5' RACE reads with MiXCR, giving one entry per CDR3 protein. The data show 350,000 or so distinct CDR3 sequences, around 10% seen once. The sequencing sample was made of blood, either unsorted or a sorted T cell fraction (not recorded which). These receptors were taken from a female donor with ankylosing spondylitis or in good health (not recorded which).

A few counts support this clonotype. The chain uses TRBV19 and TRBJ1-3; D not resolved. This CDR3 has 13 residues. Germline CDR1 LNHDA, CDR2 SQIVND (reference sequence). V was shortened by 7 bases and J by 2 bases, with 9 bases between the two germline ends. CDR3 sequence: CASIGEPGNTIYF. CDR3 bases: TGTGCCAGTATTGGGGAACCTGGAAACACCATATATTTT.

This clonotype was found many times. The chain recombines TRBV7-6 with TRBJ1-2; D unclear. The germline V and J ends were trimmed by 1 base and 6 bases, with 12 bases remaining between them. The CDR3 totals 14 residues. CDR1 SGHVS and CDR2 FNYEAQ come from the germline V gene. CDR3 protein: CASSLGGLQNGYTF. The CDR3 DNA is TGTGCCAGCAGCTTAGGTGGCTTACAGAATGGCTACACCTTC.

J is TRBJ1-4 and V is TRBV20-1, with TRBD1 matching over 10 bases. Looked up from germline, CDR1 is DFQATT and CDR2 is SNEGSKA (reference sequence). Trimming took 1 base from V and 7 from J; bases not matched to a gene: 3. The CDR3 is 14 residues long. The CDR3 DNA is TGCAGTGCTAGAGGGCGGGACAGGGGTGAAAAACTGTTTTTT. Protein: CSARGRDRGEKLFF.

This clonotype was seen at least ten times. The chain couples TRBV5-1 to TRBJ2-7; 7 bases line up with TRBD1. The germline CDR1 and CDR2 sequences are SGHRS and YFSETQ. V was clipped by 4 bases and J by 4 bases; unmatched bases: 5. This CDR3 has 13 residues. The CDR3 loop is CASSGQERYEQYF. Written as DNA, the CDR3 is TGCGCCAGCAGCGGACAGGAGCGATACGAGCAGTACTTC.

This clonotype was detected many times. The chain recombines TRBV27 with TRBJ2-7, with 12 positions matching TRBD1. CDR1 and CDR2 from the germline V gene are MNHEY and SMNVEV (reference sequence). The trim removed 3 bases at V and 5 bases at J, leaving 11 bases unmatched. This CDR3 has 17 residues. The CDR3 region is CASSFTPPGQGANEQYF. DNA for the CDR3: TGTGCCAGCAGTTTCACCCCCCCGGGACAGGGGGCTAACGAGCAGTACTTC.

In its sample, this clonotype was seen many times. The genes are TRBV4-1 and TRBJ2-1; 7 bases match TRBD1. J was trimmed by 2 bases and V by 5 bases; bases with no gene match: 3. CDR3 length: 14 amino acids. Germline V lookup: CDR1 MGHRA, CDR2 YSYEKL. The CDR3 nucleotides are TGCGCCAGCAGCTTTCAGGGGGCCTACAATGAGCAGTTCTTC. Amino acid sequence: CASSFQGAYNEQFF.

In its sample, this clonotype was seen many times. V and J are TRBV20-1 and TRBJ2-7; 10 bases match TRBD1. The CDR3 runs to 15 residues. The germline CDR1 and CDR2 sequences are DFQATT and SNEGSKA (reference sequence). V gave up 2 bases and J gave up 4 bases; unmatched junction bases: 8. Here the CDR3 DNA reads TGCAGTGCTAGAACGACAGGGGGCCATCTATACGAGCAGTACTTC. It encodes CSARTTGGHLYEQYF.

This clonotype was observed at least ten times. CDR3 in amino acids: CASSLMQGRTGELFF. CDR3 coding DNA: TGCGCCAGCAGCTTGATGCAGGGCCGTACCGGGGAGCTGTTTTTT. The chain is built from TRBV5-1 and TRBJ2-2; D perhaps matches TRBD1 (5 bases). CDR1 and CDR2 (germline): SGHRS, YFSETQ. Trimming shortened V by 1 base and J by 5 bases, and 12 bases separated the two germline ends. CDR3 length: 15 amino acids.

This clonotype came up many times. The rearrangement joins TRBV12-3 or TRBV12-4 to TRBJ1-4, with D hard to call. V gave up 5 bases and J gave up 7 bases, with 11 bases separating them. This CDR3 is built from 13 residues. CDR3 sequence: CASSLSDGEKLFF. The CDR3 DNA is TGTGCCAGCAGTCTTAGCGACGGTGAAAAACTGTTTTTT.

This clonotype has at least ten counts. This chain connects TRBV20-1 to TRBJ2-3, with 9 bases matching TRBD2. Germline lookup yields CDR1 DFQATT and CDR2 SNEGSKA (reference sequence). V shed 3 bases and J 6 bases; nucleotides not matched to a gene: 10. This CDR3 is 15 amino acids long. CDR3 DNA: TGCAGTGCTAGGAATAGCGGGGGAATCTCTGATACGCAGTATTTT. Its protein is CSARNSGGISDTQYF.

This chain uses TRBV28 with TRBJ2-7, with TRBD2 matching over 14 bases. Germline V gene lookup returns CDR1 MDHEN and CDR2 SYDVKM. CDR3 length: 15 residues. The ends lost 5 bases at V and 7 bases at J; junction bases unmatched: 7. The CDR3 DNA reads TGTGCCAGCAGTCCGGGACTAGCGGGGGAACGGGAGCAGTACTTC. Protein product: CASSPGLAGEREQYF.

This clonotype turned up a few times. A much larger clone sits a single nucleotide away, making a read error possible. V is TRBV20-1 and J is TRBJ1-2; weak D call: TRBD1 (6 bases). The germline gives CDR1 DFQATT, CDR2 SNEGSKA (reference sequence). The CDR3 loop spans 12 amino acids. Written as DNA, the CDR3 is TGCAGTGCTAGGTTGGGGGCGGGTGGCTACCCCTTC. It codes for CSARLGAGGYPF.

Worth noting for this clonotype: The junction and the germline gene differ at one end; a read error may be behind it. The gene calls are TRBV10-3 and TRBJ2-1; D ambiguous. The CDR3 sequence is 13 residues long. The germline CDR1 and CDR2 sequences are ENHRY and SYGVKD. The CDR3 is CTISRQEFNEQFF. CDR3 coding DNA: TGTACCATCAGCCGGCAGGAGTTCAATGAGCAGTTCTTC.

This clonotype was seen many times. The chain recombines TRBV5-1 with TRBJ2-1; D remains ambiguous. The CDR3 covers 15 residues. Looked up from germline, CDR1 is SGHRS and CDR2 is YFSETQ. Trimming stripped 2 bases from V and 3 bases from J, with 12 bases between. CDR3 region: CASSFEGPNYNEQFF. CDR3 nucleotides: TGCGCCAGCAGCTTCGAAGGGCCGAACTACAATGAGCAGTTCTTC.

This clonotype was counted at least ten times. The rearrangement uses TRBV5-1 and TRBJ2-1; tentatively, D is TRBD2 (5 bases). The CDR3 length is 13 residues. In germline, CDR1 is SGHRS, CDR2 YFSETQ. V dropped 0 bases and J dropped 9 bases, with 10 bases sitting between them. CDR3 amino acids: CASSLALAGEQFF. CDR3 nucleotides: TGCGCCAGCAGCTTGGCCCTAGCCGGTGAGCAGTTCTTC.

This clonotype showed up just a few times. V and J are TRBV3-1 and TRBJ2-5; 13 bases match TRBD2. V gave up 5 bases and J gave up 0 bases; unmatched junction bases: 0. The CDR3 covers 15 residues. The germline CDR1 and CDR2 sequences are LGHDT and YNNKEL (reference sequence). The CDR3 spells CASSGTSGNQETQYF. CDR3 nucleotide sequence: TGTGCCAGCAGCGGGACTAGCGGGAACCAAGAGACCCAGTACTTC.

This clonotype has ten or more counts. The V and J genes are TRBV20-1 and TRBJ2-2, with D perhaps given as TRBD1 or TRBD2 (5 bases each). Trimming took off 6 bases at V and 1 base at J, with 18 bases between the two ends. In germline, CDR1 is DFQATT, CDR2 SNEGSKA (reference sequence). The CDR3 loop spans 16 amino acids. DNA of the CDR3: TGCAGTGCCCCCCCCCCGGGGCGATTGAACACCGGGGAGCTGTTTTTT. Protein: CSAPPPGRLNTGELFF.